This is a list of T cell receptor beta chains from one sample in a study of Graves' ophthalmopathy and Graves' hyperthyroidism. TCRdb analysed the multiplex PCR reads with MiXCR anew, one entry per CDR3 protein. The table includes 350,000 to 400,000 distinct CDR3 sequences, approximately 15% detected once. The sequencing input was peripheral blood. Receptors were obtained from a woman younger than 35 with stable Graves' hyperthyroidism. CDR3s include the opening cysteine and the closing phenylalanine or tryptophan. Each record gives: V gene, J gene, D gene, clone size, CDR3 protein, CDR3 DNA. A D gene is named only where the DNA matches it firmly. Clone sizes are given selectively: once, few, many, or a class where the clone is expanded.

v_gene: TRBV7-9; j_gene: TRBJ1-1; d_gene: NA; abundance: few; CDR3aa: CASSFGSALNTEAFF; CDR3nt: TGTGCCAGCAGCTTCGGGAGTGCATTGAACACTGAAGCTTTCTTT
v_gene: TRBV7-8; j_gene: TRBJ2-7; d_gene: NA; abundance: many; CDR3aa: CASTPQLPRKEQYF; CDR3nt: TGTGCCAGCACTCCTCAACTCCCCAGGAAAGAGCAGTACTTC
v_gene: TRBV11-2; j_gene: TRBJ2-7; d_gene: TRBD1; abundance: many; CDR3aa: CASSTRTGGEQYF; CDR3nt: TGTGCCAGCAGCACACGGACAGGGGGCGAGCAGTACTTC
v_gene: TRBV6-1; j_gene: TRBJ2-7; d_gene: NA; abundance: many; CDR3aa: CASSEDGSSYEQYF; CDR3nt: TGTGCCAGCAGTGAGGACGGGAGCTCCTACGAGCAGTACTTC
v_gene: TRBV12-3/TRBV12-4; j_gene: TRBJ1-1; d_gene: NA; abundance: NA; CDR3aa: CASSLAYSNTEAFF; CDR3nt: TGTGCCAGCAGTTTAGCCTACTCTAACACTGAAGCTTTCTTT
v_gene: TRBV5-1; j_gene: TRBJ1-1; d_gene: NA; abundance: many; CDR3aa: CASSLDDTAITEAFF; CDR3nt: TGCGCCAGCAGCTTGGACGACACTGCGATCACTGAAGCTTTCTTT
v_gene: TRBV20-1; j_gene: TRBJ2-5; d_gene: TRBD2; abundance: many; CDR3aa: CSARDPSGGTQYF; CDR3nt: TGCAGTGCTAGAGATCCTAGCGGGGGGACCCAGTACTTC
v_gene: TRBV19; j_gene: TRBJ2-5; d_gene: NA; abundance: many; CDR3aa: CASSVWKETQYF; CDR3nt: TGTGCCAGTAGTGTTTGGAAAGAGACCCAGTACTTC
v_gene: TRBV24-1; j_gene: TRBJ1-1; d_gene: NA; abundance: NA; CDR3aa: CATSARGHGTEAFF; CDR3nt: TGTGCCACCAGTGCTCGAGGACACGGCACTGAAGCTTTCTTT
v_gene: TRBV20-1; j_gene: TRBJ1-2; d_gene: NA; abundance: many; CDR3aa: CSARDGWNYGYTF; CDR3nt: TGCAGTGCTAGAGACGGATGGAACTATGGCTACACCTTC
v_gene: TRBV5-1; j_gene: TRBJ2-7; d_gene: NA; abundance: many; CDR3aa: CASSLVLGEPYEQYF; CDR3nt: TGCGCCAGCAGCTTGGTACTCGGGGAACCCTACGAGCAGTACTTC
v_gene: TRBV20-1; j_gene: TRBJ1-2; d_gene: NA; abundance: many; CDR3aa: CSASGTFFDYGYTF; CDR3nt: TGCAGTGCTAGCGGGACCTTCTTTGACTATGGCTACACCTTC
v_gene: TRBV6-1; j_gene: TRBJ2-5; d_gene: TRBD2; abundance: many; CDR3aa: CASSALSGGLQETQYF; CDR3nt: TGTGCCAGCAGTGCCCTTAGCGGGGGACTTCAAGAGACCCAGTACTTC
v_gene: TRBV6-2/TRBV6-3; j_gene: TRBJ2-7; d_gene: NA; abundance: many; CDR3aa: CASSYSWGPYEQYF; CDR3nt: TGTGCCAGCAGTTACTCATGGGGTCCCTACGAGCAGTACTTC
v_gene: TRBV15; j_gene: TRBJ2-2; d_gene: NA; abundance: few; CDR3aa: CATSRDRGTPSTGELFF; CDR3nt: TGTGCCACCAGCAGAGATCGTGGGACCCCTTCCACCGGGGAGCTGTTTTTT
v_gene: TRBV6-5; j_gene: TRBJ1-2; d_gene: NA; abundance: many; CDR3aa: CASSFTTYRANYGYTF; CDR3nt: TGTGCCAGCAGTTTTACCACCTACAGGGCTAACTATGGCTACACCTTC
v_gene: TRBV19; j_gene: TRBJ2-7; d_gene: NA; abundance: NA; CDR3aa: CASSRAQPTYEQYF; CDR3nt: TGTGCCAGTAGTCGAGCACAGCCTACCTACGAGCAGTACTTC
v_gene: TRBV11-2; j_gene: TRBJ2-2; d_gene: TRBD1; abundance: many; CDR3aa: CASSLVERTGGWNGELFF; CDR3nt: TGTGCCAGCAGCTTAGTTGAGCGGACAGGGGGATGGAACGGGGAGCTGTTTTTT
v_gene: TRBV19; j_gene: TRBJ2-5; d_gene: TRBD2; abundance: NA; CDR3aa: CASSLLAGAKQETQYF; CDR3nt: TGTGCCAGTAGTCTCCTAGCGGGGGCAAAACAAGAGACCCAGTACTTC
v_gene: TRBV6-4; j_gene: TRBJ2-2; d_gene: TRBD2; abundance: many; CDR3aa: CASIKGSGGAGGLQPELFF; CDR3nt: TGTGCCAGCATCAAAGGGAGCGGGGGGGCGGGAGGCCTCCAACCGGAGCTGTTTTTT
v_gene: TRBV6-2/TRBV6-3; j_gene: TRBJ2-7; d_gene: NA; abundance: NA; CDR3aa: CASSSGGGRQYF; CDR3nt: TGTGCCAGCAGTTCCGGAGGAGGGCGGCAGTACTTC
v_gene: TRBV6-2/TRBV6-3; j_gene: TRBJ2-2; d_gene: TRBD1; abundance: many; CDR3aa: CASRRQGAITGELFF; CDR3nt: TGTGCCAGCAGACGACAGGGGGCGATCACCGGGGAGCTGTTTTTT
v_gene: TRBV24-1; j_gene: TRBJ1-1; d_gene: NA; abundance: NA; CDR3aa: CATGQYTEAFF; CDR3nt: TGTGCCACCGGACAGTACACTGAAGCTTTCTTT
v_gene: TRBV19; j_gene: TRBJ1-2; d_gene: NA; abundance: many; CDR3aa: CASSRLGAYGYTF; CDR3nt: TGTGCCAGTAGTCGGCTCGGGGCCTATGGCTACACCTTC
v_gene: TRBV6-1; j_gene: TRBJ2-7; d_gene: NA; abundance: once; CDR3aa: CASSPAGGLAYYEQYF; CDR3nt: TGTGCCAGCAGCCCGGCCGGGGGGCTCGCTTATTACGAGCAGTACTTC
v_gene: TRBV28; j_gene: TRBJ2-7; d_gene: NA; abundance: NA; CDR3aa: CASRTARSVDEQYF; CDR3nt: TGTGCCAGCAGGACGGCTAGGTCTGTCGACGAGCAGTACTTC
v_gene: TRBV7-6; j_gene: TRBJ2-5; d_gene: NA; abundance: many; CDR3aa: CASSLPPGSGETQYF; CDR3nt: TGTGCCAGCAGCCTTCCCCCGGGGAGTGGAGAGACCCAGTACTTC
v_gene: TRBV6-1; j_gene: TRBJ1-6; d_gene: NA; abundance: few; CDR3aa: CASSSGNNSPLHF; CDR3nt: TGTGCCAGCAGTTCGGGAAATAATTCACCCCTCCACTTT
v_gene: TRBV14; j_gene: TRBJ1-2; d_gene: NA; abundance: many; CDR3aa: CASSQEDLPYGYTF; CDR3nt: TGTGCCAGCAGCCAGGAGGACTTGCCCTATGGCTACACCTTC
v_gene: TRBV6-1; j_gene: TRBJ1-2; d_gene: NA; abundance: many; CDR3aa: CASRAADYGYTF; CDR3nt: TGTGCCAGCAGGGCGGCAGACTATGGCTACACCTTC
v_gene: TRBV19; j_gene: TRBJ2-2; d_gene: NA; abundance: many; CDR3aa: CASSNGHTGELFF; CDR3nt: TGTGCCAGTAGTAACGGACACACCGGGGAGCTGTTTTTT
v_gene: TRBV7-8; j_gene: TRBJ1-2; d_gene: NA; abundance: many; CDR3aa: CASSVQGSYTF; CDR3nt: TGTGCCAGCAGCGTACAGGGAAGCTACACCTTC
v_gene: TRBV5-1; j_gene: TRBJ2-2; d_gene: NA; abundance: NA; CDR3aa: CASSSPGRANTGELFF; CDR3nt: TGCGCCAGCAGCTCCCCGGGACGAGCGAACACCGGGGAGCTGTTTTTT
v_gene: TRBV28; j_gene: TRBJ2-5; d_gene: NA; abundance: NA; CDR3aa: CASSLLAGGGAQYF; CDR3nt: TGTGCCAGCAGTTTATTGGCAGGCGGTGGGGCCCAGTACTTC
v_gene: TRBV27; j_gene: TRBJ2-2; d_gene: TRBD1; abundance: NA; CDR3aa: CASSPGTGVPYGELFF; CDR3nt: TGTGCCAGCAGCCCCGGGACAGGGGTTCCATACGGGGAGCTGTTTTTT
v_gene: TRBV5-1; j_gene: TRBJ1-1; d_gene: NA; abundance: many; CDR3aa: CASGRTDPLNTEAFF; CDR3nt: TGCGCCAGCGGTAGGACTGACCCCTTGAACACTGAAGCTTTCTTT
v_gene: TRBV4-2; j_gene: TRBJ1-1; d_gene: TRBD1; abundance: NA; CDR3aa: CASSHAGQGGAFF; CDR3nt: TGTGCCAGCAGCCATGCTGGACAGGGGGGAGCTTTCTTT
v_gene: TRBV29-1; j_gene: TRBJ1-2; d_gene: NA; abundance: many; CDR3aa: CSVDTALLYGYTF; CDR3nt: TGCAGCGTTGACACGGCACTCCTTTATGGCTACACCTTC
v_gene: TRBV6-5; j_gene: TRBJ2-5; d_gene: TRBD1; abundance: many; CDR3aa: CASSYGGQGARETQYF; CDR3nt: TGTGCCAGCAGTTACGGGGGACAGGGGGCGCGGGAGACCCAGTACTTC
v_gene: TRBV20-1; j_gene: TRBJ1-2; d_gene: TRBD1; abundance: NA; CDR3aa: CSARLTGEDYGFTF; CDR3nt: TGCAGTGCTAGATTGACAGGGGAGGACTATGGCTTCACCTTC
v_gene: TRBV6-1; j_gene: TRBJ1-1; d_gene: NA; abundance: few; CDR3aa: CASRAYHNTEAFF; CDR3nt: TGTGCCAGCAGGGCGTATCATAACACTGAAGCTTTCTTT